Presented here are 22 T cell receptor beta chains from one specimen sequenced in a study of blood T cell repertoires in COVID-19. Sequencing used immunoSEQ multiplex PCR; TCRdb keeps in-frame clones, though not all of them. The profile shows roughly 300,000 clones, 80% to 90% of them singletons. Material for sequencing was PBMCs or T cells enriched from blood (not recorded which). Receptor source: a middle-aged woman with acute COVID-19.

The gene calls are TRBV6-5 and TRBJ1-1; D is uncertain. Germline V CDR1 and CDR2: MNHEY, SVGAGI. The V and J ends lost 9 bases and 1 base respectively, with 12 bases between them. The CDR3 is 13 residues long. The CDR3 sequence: CASTPRGNTEAFF. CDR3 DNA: TGTGCCAGTACCCCCCGGGGGAACACTGAAGCTTTCTTT.

The CDR3 coding sequence is TGTGCCAGCAGCGTGACTAGCGGGGGCCTCTACGAGCAGTACTTC. Its protein is CASSVTSGGLYEQYF. This sequence joins TRBV5-4 and TRBJ2-7, with TRBD2 identical over 12 bases. CDR3 length: 15 amino acids. Germline V gene sequence: CDR1 SGHNT, CDR2 YYREEE (reference sequence). The junction had 5 bases not matched to a gene; V was cut back by 4 bases and J by 3 bases.

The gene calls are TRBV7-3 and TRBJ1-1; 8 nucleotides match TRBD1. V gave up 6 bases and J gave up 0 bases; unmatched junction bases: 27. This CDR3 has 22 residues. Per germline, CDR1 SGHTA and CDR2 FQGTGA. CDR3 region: CASRTPGPRGLQEAHMNTEAFF. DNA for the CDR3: TGTGCCAGCAGGACCCCAGGTCCCAGGGGGCTACAAGAGGCCCACATGAACACTGAAGCTTTCTTT.

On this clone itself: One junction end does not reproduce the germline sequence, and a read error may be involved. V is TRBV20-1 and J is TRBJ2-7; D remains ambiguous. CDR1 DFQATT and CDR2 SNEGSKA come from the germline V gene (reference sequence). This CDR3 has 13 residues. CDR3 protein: CSASYFDSYGQYF. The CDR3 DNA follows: TGCAGTGCTAGTTATTTTGACTCGTACGGGCAGTACTTC.

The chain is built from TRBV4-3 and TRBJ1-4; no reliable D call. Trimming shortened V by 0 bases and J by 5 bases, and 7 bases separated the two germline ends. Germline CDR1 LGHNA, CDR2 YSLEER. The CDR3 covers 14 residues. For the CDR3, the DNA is TGCGCCAGCAGCCAAGATTCGGGAAATGAAAAACTGTTTTTT. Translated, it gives CASSQDSGNEKLFF.

CDR3 protein: CASGRAGDFYEQYF. The CDR3 nucleotides are TGTGCCAGTGGGAGGGCAGGGGACTTCTACGAGCAGTACTTC. The rearrangement joins TRBV28 to TRBJ2-7, with TRBD2 as a possible D gene (7 bases). Germline lookup yields CDR1 MDHEN and CDR2 SYDVKM. V was cut by 9 bases and J by 3 bases, with 18 bases left in between. This CDR3 is built from 14 residues.

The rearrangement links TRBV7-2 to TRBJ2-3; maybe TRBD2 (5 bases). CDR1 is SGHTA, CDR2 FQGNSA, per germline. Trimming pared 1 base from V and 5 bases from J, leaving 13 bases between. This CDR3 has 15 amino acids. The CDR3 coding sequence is TGTGCCAGCAGCTTAGTGGGTCGGGATGGAGATACGCAGTATTTT. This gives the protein CASSLVGRDGDTQYF.

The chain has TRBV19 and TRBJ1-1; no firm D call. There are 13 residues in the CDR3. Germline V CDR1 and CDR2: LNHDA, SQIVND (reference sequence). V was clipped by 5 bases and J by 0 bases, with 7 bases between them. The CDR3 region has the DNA TGTGCCAGTAGTCTTATAATGAACACTGAAGCTTTCTTT. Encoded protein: CASSLIMNTEAFF.

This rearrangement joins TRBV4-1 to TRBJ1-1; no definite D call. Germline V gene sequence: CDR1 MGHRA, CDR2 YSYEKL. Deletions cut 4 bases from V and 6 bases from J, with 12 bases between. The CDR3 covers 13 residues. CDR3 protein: CASSPVVVSEAFF. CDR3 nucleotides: TGCGCCAGCAGCCCCGTCGTAGTCTCTGAAGCTTTCTTT.

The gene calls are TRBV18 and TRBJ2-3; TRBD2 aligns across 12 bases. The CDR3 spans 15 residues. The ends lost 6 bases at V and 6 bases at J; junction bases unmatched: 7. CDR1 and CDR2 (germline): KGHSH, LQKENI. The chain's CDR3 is CASSPLAGGPDTQYF. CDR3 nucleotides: TGTGCCAGCTCTCCCCTAGCGGGGGGGCCGGATACGCAGTATTTT.

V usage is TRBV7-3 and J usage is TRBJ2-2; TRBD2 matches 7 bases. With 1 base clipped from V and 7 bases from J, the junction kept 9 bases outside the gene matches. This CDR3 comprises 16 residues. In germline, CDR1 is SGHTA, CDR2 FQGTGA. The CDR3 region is CASSLRGGGSGGELFF. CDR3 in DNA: TGTGCCAGCAGCTTAAGGGGCGGCGGGAGTGGCGGGGAGCTGTTTTTT. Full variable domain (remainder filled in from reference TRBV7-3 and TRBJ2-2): GAGVSQTPSNKVTEKGKYVELRCDPISGHTALYWYRQSLGQGPEFLIYFQGTGAADDSGLPNDRFFAVRPEGSVSTLKIQRTERGDSAVYLCASSLRGGGSGGELFFGEGSRLTVL.

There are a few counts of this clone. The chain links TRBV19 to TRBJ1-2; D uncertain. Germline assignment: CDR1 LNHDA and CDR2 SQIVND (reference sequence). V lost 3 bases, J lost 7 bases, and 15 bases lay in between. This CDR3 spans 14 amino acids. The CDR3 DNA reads TGTGCCAGTAGTATTTTTTCCAGCGCGGTTGGCTACACCTTC. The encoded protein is CASSIFSSAVGYTF.

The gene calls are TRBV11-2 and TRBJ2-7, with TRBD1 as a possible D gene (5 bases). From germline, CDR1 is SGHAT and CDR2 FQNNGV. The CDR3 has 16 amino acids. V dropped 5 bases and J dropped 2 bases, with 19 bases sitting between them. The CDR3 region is CASSHRITGRPYEQYF. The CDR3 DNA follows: TGTGCCAGCAGCCATAGGATCACAGGCCGTCCCTACGAGCAGTACTTC.

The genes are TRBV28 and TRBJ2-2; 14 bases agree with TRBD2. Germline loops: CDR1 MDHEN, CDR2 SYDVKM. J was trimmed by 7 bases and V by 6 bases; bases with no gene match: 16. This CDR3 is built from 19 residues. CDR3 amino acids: CASSPRTSGRSTLIGELFF. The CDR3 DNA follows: TGTGCCAGCAGCCCAAGGACTAGCGGGAGGTCCACCCTCATCGGGGAGCTGTTTTTT.

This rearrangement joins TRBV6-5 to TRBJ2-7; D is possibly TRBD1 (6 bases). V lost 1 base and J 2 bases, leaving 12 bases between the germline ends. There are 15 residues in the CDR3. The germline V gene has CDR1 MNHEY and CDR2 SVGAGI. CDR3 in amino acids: CASSYLQGAPYEQYF. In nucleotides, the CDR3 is TGTGCCAGCAGTTACTTACAGGGCGCACCCTACGAGCAGTACTTC.

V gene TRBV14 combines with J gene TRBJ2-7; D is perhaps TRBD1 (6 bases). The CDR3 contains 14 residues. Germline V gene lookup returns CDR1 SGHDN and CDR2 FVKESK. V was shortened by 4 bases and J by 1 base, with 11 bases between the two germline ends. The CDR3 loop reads CASSLRDMSYEQYF. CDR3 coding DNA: TGTGCCAGCAGCCTCCGGGACATGTCCTACGAGCAGTACTTC.

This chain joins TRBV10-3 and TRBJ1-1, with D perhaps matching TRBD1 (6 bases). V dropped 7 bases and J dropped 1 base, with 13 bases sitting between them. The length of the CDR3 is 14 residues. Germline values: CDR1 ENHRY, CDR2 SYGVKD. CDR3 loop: CAITQTGANTEAFF. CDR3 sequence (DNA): TGTGCCATCACCCAGACAGGCGCGAACACTGAAGCTTTCTTT.

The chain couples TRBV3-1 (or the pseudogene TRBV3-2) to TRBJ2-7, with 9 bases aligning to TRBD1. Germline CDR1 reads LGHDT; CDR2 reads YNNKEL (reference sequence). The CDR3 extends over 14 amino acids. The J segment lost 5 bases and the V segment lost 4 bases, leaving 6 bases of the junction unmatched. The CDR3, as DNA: TGTGCCAGCAGCCGGGGACAGGGCGGGCACGAGCAGTACTTC. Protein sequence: CASSRGQGGHEQYF.

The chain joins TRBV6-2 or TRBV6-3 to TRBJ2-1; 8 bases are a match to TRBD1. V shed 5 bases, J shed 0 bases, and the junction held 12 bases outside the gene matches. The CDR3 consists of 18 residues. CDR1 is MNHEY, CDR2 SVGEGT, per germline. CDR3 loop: CASSDDRGSGSSYNEQFF. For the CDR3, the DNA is TGTGCCAGCAGTGATGACAGGGGATCCGGAAGCTCCTACAATGAGCAGTTCTTC.

The CDR3 region is CASSRGLGGYGYTF. The CDR3 DNA follows: TGTGCCAGCAGTAGAGGTCTCGGGGGCTATGGCTACACCTTC. The chain is built from TRBV6-5 and TRBJ1-2; the D gene is possibly TRBD1 (5 bases). This CDR3 spans 14 amino acids. CDR1 and CDR2 from the germline V gene are MNHEY and SVGAGI. The V and J ends lost 5 bases and 4 bases respectively, with 14 bases between them.

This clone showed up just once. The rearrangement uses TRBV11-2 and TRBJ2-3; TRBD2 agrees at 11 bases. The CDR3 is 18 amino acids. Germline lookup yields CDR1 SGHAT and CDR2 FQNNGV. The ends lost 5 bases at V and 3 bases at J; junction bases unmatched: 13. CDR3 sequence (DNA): TGTGCCAGCAGCCCCTTTTTAGCGGGGGGGGGCCTAACAGATACGCAGTATTTT. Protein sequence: CASSPFLAGGGLTDTQYF.

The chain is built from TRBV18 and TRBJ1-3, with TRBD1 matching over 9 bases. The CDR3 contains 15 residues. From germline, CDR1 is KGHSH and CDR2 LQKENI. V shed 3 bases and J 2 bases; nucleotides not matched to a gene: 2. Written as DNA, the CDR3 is TGTGCCAGCTCACCCGGGACAGGGACTGGAAACACCATATATTTT. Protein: CASSPGTGTGNTIYF.